Sequencing of this T cell receptor beta chain was carried out in a study of human T cells and chemical hapten exposure. Study background: Sensitization applied 2% DPC to about 2 cm by about 2 cm of upper inner arm skin.

TCRdb re-called the RACE reads through MiXCR, storing one row per CDR3 protein. The sample consists of around 300,000 distinct CDR3 sequences, about 5% of them appearing once. With respect to this clonotype: Its antigen is not identified. This may be a read error: a much more frequent sequence differs by one nucleotide.

The germline V gene encodes CDR1 LGHNA and CDR2 YNFKEQ. V shed 0 bases and J shed 3 bases, with 14 bases lying between them. This CDR3 contains 16 residues. The time point was: pre-sensitization, week 0. The treatment was: therapeutic diphenylcyclopropenone sensitization with weekly scalp DPC. General study results and limits: Controls had significantly fewer large CDR3 similarity clusters than were formed by expanded TCRs.

The source is a woman under 30 with alopecia areata. Some clones in this sample may be carry-over from other donors' samples. Sequenced material: whole blood, taken in connection with sensitization to the hapten diphenylcyclopropenone (DPC). This sequence joins TRBV4-2 and TRBJ2-5; tentatively, D is TRBD1 or TRBD2 (5 bases each). CDR3 sequence: CASSQDTGPAEETQYF. CDR3 bases: TGTGCCAGCAGCCAAGATACGGGACCAGCGGAAGAGACCCAGTACTTC.